Sequencing of this TCR beta chain was carried out in a study of beta chain features in type 1 diabetes. Expressed TCRB transcripts were sequenced after all isolated RNA was converted to cDNA. Here immunoSEQ multiplex PCR was the method, and the copy in TCRdb shows in-frame clones only, minus some. The repertoire holds about 150,000 clones, with around 10% as singletons. From germline, CDR1 is LNHNV and CDR2 YYDKDF (reference sequence). This CDR3 has 14 amino acids. V was trimmed by 3 bases and J by 2 bases, leaving 11 bases between them. The chain combines TRBV15 with TRBJ2-7; D perhaps matches TRBD2 (5 bases). The material sequenced was central memory CD4+ T cells from blood. The clonotype originates from a man in his late teens or twenties in good health. CDR3 in DNA: TGTGCCACCAGCAGCCTAGCCTTCGCCTACGAGCAGTACTTC. This gives the protein CATSSLAFAYEQYF.